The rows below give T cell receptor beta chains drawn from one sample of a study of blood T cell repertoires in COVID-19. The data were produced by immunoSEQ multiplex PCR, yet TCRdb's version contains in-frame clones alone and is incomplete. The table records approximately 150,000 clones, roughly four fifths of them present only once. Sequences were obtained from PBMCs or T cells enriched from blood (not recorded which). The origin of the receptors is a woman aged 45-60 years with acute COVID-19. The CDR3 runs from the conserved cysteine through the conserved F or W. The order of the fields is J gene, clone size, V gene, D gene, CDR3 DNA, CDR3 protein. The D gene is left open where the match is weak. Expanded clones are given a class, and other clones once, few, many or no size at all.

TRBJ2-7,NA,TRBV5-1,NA,TGCGCCAGCAGGGGTCCGGGAGCCTACGAGCAGTACTTC,CASRGPGAYEQYF
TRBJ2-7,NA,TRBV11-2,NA,TGTGCCAGCACCTATCCCGGGTCCTACGAGCAGTACTTC,CASTYPGSYEQYF
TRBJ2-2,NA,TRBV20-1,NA,TGCAGTGCTAAGAGGTCTGGGGAGCTGTTTTTT,CSAKRSGELFF
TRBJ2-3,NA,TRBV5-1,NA,TGCGCCAGCAGCTTGGGGGGAGAAGATACGCAGTATTTT,CASSLGGEDTQYF
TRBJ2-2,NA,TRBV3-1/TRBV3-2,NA,TGTGCCAGCAGCAAAGTAGGAGGACCGGGGACCGGGGAGCTGTTTTTT,CASSKVGGPGTGELFF
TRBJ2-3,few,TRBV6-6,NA,TGTGCCAGCAGCCACGGACTTGGCACAGATACGCAGTATTTT,CASSHGLGTDTQYF
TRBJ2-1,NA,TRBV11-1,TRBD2,TGTGCCAGCAGCTTAATGTCTAGCGGGAGTTGGAATGAGCAGTTCTTC,CASSLMSSGSWNEQFF
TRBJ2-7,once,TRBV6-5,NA,TGTGCCAGCGAACTTACCGCCTCTTACGAGCAGTACTTC,CASELTASYEQYF
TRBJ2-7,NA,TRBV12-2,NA,TGTGCAAGCCGTAGCGGGCGGGACTACGAGCAGTACTTC,CASRSGRDYEQYF
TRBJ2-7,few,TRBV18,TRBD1,TGTGCCAGCTCAGCCCGGGACAGGGGGCCCGAGCAGTACTTC,CASSARDRGPEQYF
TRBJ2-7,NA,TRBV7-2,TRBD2,TGTGCCAGCAGCTTAGGACTAGCGGGCGGGGACGAGCAGTACTTC,CASSLGLAGGDEQYF
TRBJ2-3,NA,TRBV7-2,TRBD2,TGTGCCAGCAGCTTAGGGAGCGGGGGGAAGACGCGGCAGTATTTT,CASSLGSGGKTRQYF
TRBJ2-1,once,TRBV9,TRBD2,TGTGCCAGCAGCGTACTAGCGGGAGGGCCACATGAGCAGTTCTTC,CASSVLAGGPHEQFF
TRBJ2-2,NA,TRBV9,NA,TGTGCCAGCAGCGTAGCGGTCACCGGGGAGCTGTTTTTT,CASSVAVTGELFF
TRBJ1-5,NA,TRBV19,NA,TGTGCCAGTAGTGGGGCAGGGGCTACTAATCAGCCCCAGCATTTT,CASSGAGATNQPQHF
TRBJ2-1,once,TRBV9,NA,TGTGCCAGCAGCGTAAACAATCTAGTAACTGAGCAGTTCTTC,CASSVNNLVTEQFF
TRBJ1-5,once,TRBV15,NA,TGTGCCACCAGCAGAGAACGGACAGCCAATCAGCCCCAGCATTTT,CATSRERTANQPQHF
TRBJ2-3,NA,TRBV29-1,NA,TGCAGCGTTCAGCCGCGGACAGATACGCAGTATTTT,CSVQPRTDTQYF